Each of the 9 T cell receptor beta chains below was sequenced from the same sample in a study of CD8 T cells in Susac syndrome. The RNA input was about 0.45 to 1 ug, and it was reverse transcribed with random hexamers. TCRdb reprocessed the immunoSEQ multiplex PCR reads with MiXCR, giving one entry per CDR3 protein. Here the sample spans 45,000 to 60,000 distinct CDR3 sequences, 85% to 95% being singletons. The sample consisted of CD8+ T cells from PBMCs. The receptors derive from a human donor with multiple sclerosis.

The CDR3 DNA reads TGTGCCAGCAGGACCGGGACTAGCGGGGGGGCATCGAATGAGCAGTTCTTC. Its translation is CASRTGTSGGASNEQFF. This chain joins TRBV6-2 or TRBV6-3 and TRBJ2-1; 16 positions agree with TRBD2. Germline CDR1 MNHEY, CDR2 SVGEGT. The CDR3 is 17 residues long. J gave up 7 bases and V 6 bases, and 9 bases lay outside the gene matches.

This rearrangement joins TRBV27 to TRBJ1-1; D not resolved. There are 14 residues in the CDR3. Germline V gene lookup returns CDR1 MNHEY and CDR2 SMNVEV (reference sequence). V shed 5 bases and J shed 5 bases, with 15 bases lying between them. CDR3: CASSTTLTGTEAFF. The CDR3 region has the DNA TGTGCCAGCAGTACCACCTTAACGGGGACTGAAGCTTTCTTT.

This rearrangement joins TRBV6-1 to TRBJ1-1; 11 bases fit TRBD1. Germline trimming cut 4 bases from V and 5 bases from J; bases unmatched to any gene: 9. The CDR3 has 16 residues. Germline assignment: CDR1 MNHNS and CDR2 SASEGT. The CDR3 spells CASSGRDRGFRTEAFF. CDR3 DNA: TGTGCCAGCAGTGGAAGGGACAGGGGGTTTCGGACTGAAGCTTTCTTT.

The CDR3 loop is CASRGGPGTPKNIQYF. CDR3 DNA sequence: TGTGCCAGCCGAGGGGGACCGGGGACACCGAAAAACATTCAGTACTTC. The chain uses TRBV5-6 and TRBJ2-4; perhaps TRBD1 as D (6 bases). The V gene's germline CDR1 is SGHDT and CDR2 YYEEEE. The CDR3 totals 16 residues. V shed 7 bases and J shed 4 bases, with 21 bases lying between them.

J is TRBJ2-7 and V is TRBV19; D remains ambiguous. The CDR3 totals 15 residues. Deletions cut 4 bases from V and 2 bases from J, with 15 bases between. Germline CDR1 and CDR2: LNHDA and SQIVND (reference sequence). The CDR3 DNA follows: TGTGCCAGTAGTACCTGGTCCGAAATCCCCTACGAGCAGTACTTC. This sequence encodes CASSTWSEIPYEQYF.

The chain combines TRBV9 with TRBJ2-5; 10 bases map to TRBD2. The CDR3 spans 18 residues. CDR1 is SGDLS and CDR2 is YYNGEE in the germline V gene. Trimming at V came to 2 bases and at J to 0 bases, leaving 10 bases not matched to a gene. CDR3 bases: TGTGCCAGCAGCGTTCGGGCTAGCGGGGGTCAGTACCAAGAGACCCAGTACTTC. It encodes CASSVRASGGQYQETQYF.

The gene calls are TRBV19 and TRBJ2-1; D unresolved. The CDR3 totals 15 residues. CDR1 is LNHDA and CDR2 is SQIVND in the germline V gene (reference sequence). Trimming removed 3 bases from V and 0 bases from J, with 9 bases in between. CDR3 sequence reads: CASSMAENSYNEQFF. In nucleotides, the CDR3 is TGTGCCAGTAGTATGGCAGAAAACTCCTACAATGAGCAGTTCTTC.

V and J are TRBV5-4 and TRBJ2-7, with 7 bases identical to TRBD2. The junction had 8 bases not matched to a gene; V was cut back by 2 bases and J by 0 bases. Germline CDR1 and CDR2: SGHNT and YYREEE (reference sequence). CDR3 size: 16 residues. CDR3 residues: CASSLSAGYASYEQYF. The DNA of the CDR3 is TGTGCCAGCAGCTTATCAGCGGGGTACGCCTCCTACGAGCAGTACTTC.

The rearrangement joins TRBV2 to TRBJ1-1; no firm D call. The germline V gene has CDR1 SNHLY and CDR2 FYNNEI. CDR3 length equals 14 residues. Deletions cut 3 bases from V and 3 bases from J, with 11 bases between. The CDR3 nucleotides are TGTGCCAGCAGTGAGTTTCCGGGTCACACTGAAGCTTTCTTT. Translation gives CASSEFPGHTEAFF.